The T cell receptor (beta chain) under discussion was sequenced for a study of T cells in localized non-small cell lung cancer. Study results and caveats: Appearances in adjacent lung were noted for a median about 60 of the top 100 tumor clones. Sequencing was restricted to one tumor region; therefore, heterogeneity remains possible. There was higher T cell clonality in uninvolved adjacent lung than in tumor, and it was highest there.

V lost 1 base, J lost 5 bases, and 11 bases lay in between. This CDR3 region has 14 residues. CDR1 SNHLY and CDR2 FYNNEI come from the germline V gene. The table lists this clone with a count of one. Its antigen is still unknown. Using immunoSEQ multiplex PCR, the repertoire was profiled, and TCRdb retains in-frame clones only, with some absent. The sample gives about 17,000 clones, over 70% of which show up once; roughly 34% is in the top ten. The genes are TRBV2 and TRBJ2-5, with a possible D match to TRBD2 (5 bases). Material: peripheral blood, obtained before any cancer treatment. This clonotype was sampled from a male donor older than 55 with stage III lung adenocarcinoma. The CDR3 protein is CASSEGLPGETQYF. As DNA, the CDR3 is TGTGCCAGCAGTGAAGGACTTCCGGGGGAGACCCAGTACTTC.